This record covers a single T cell receptor beta chain. This clonotype was seen just once. This clone's antigen is unknown. One base away there is no much larger clone; base qualities are not given. One read alone is weak evidence. The data were obtained in a study of tumor-infiltrating lymphocytes in primary liver carcinoma (dated by TCRdb to the late 2010s). For the study in its entirety: The five patients, three men and two women aged 30 to 69 years, had hepatocellular carcinoma (four) or combined HCC and intrahepatic cholangiocarcinoma (one). The five patients had tumors of stage T1-T3 N0M0, with maximum diameters ranging from about 4 to 11 cm. Each sample produced roughly 3.65 to 7.5 million productive TCRbeta reads, and read depth showed no significant difference between tissue types. The study combined TCRbeta repertoire sequencing, expression microarrays and whole-exome sequencing across five regions of each liver tumor, with adjacent normal tissue and blood. A total of about 35 specimens from 5 patients, comprising 25 or so tumor regions, 5 adjacent noncancerous liver tissues and 5 peripheral blood samples, were covered by TCRbeta repertoire sequencing. The roughly 24 tumor region samples were profiled with Agilent mRNA microarrays so that TCRbeta repertoire diversity could be related to the local molecular phenotype. High reproducibility was observed for the technical replicate repertoires, with mean shared-clone rates around 0.9 and correlation coefficients above 0.95.

According to the germline V gene, CDR1 reads SQVTM and CDR2 reads ANQGSEA. The germline ends are 10 bases apart after V is trimmed by 7 bases and J by 10 bases. The CDR3, cysteine through phenylalanine, is 9 amino acids long. Just the 27-base CDR3 DNA is kept, in frame starting at base 1. Without any cell sorting, total RNA and DNA were co-extracted from approximately 22-30 mg of bulk tissue using the AllPrep DNA/RNA mini kit. Surgical resection was performed in China between 2015 and 2016 on about 5 patients with histopathologically diagnosed primary liver carcinoma. At the time of sampling, the patients were treatment-naive and had chronic HBV infection. Five spatially separated regions were sampled from each tumor: the superior, inferior, left-lateral and right-lateral poles, plus the tumor centre. Histological examination found more than 80% viable tumor cells in every tumor sample. Fresh tumor and adjacent tissue pieces were bisected, with one half stored in RNAlater at -80 degrees C and the other half sent for histology.

A constant-region primer and ProtoScript II reverse transcriptase were used to reverse-transcribe TCRbeta-specific cDNA from about 500 ng total RNA. Construction of the TCRbeta libraries relied on three nested rounds of multiplex PCR, following a slightly modified ARM-PCR procedure. Each of the first two PCR rounds ran for approximately 10 cycles using multiplex TRBV1-TRBV30 forward primers together with a Cbeta reverse primer. Sample barcodes and Illumina adapters were added in a final 25-cycle PCR with Deep VentR polymerase. Before sequencing, amplicons of 200-500 bp were gel-purified using a QIAquick gel extraction kit. The TCRbeta amplicons were sequenced with 250-bp paired-end reads on an Illumina HiSeq 2500. The authors' pipeline ran thus. To recover full CDR3 sequences, reads were quality-trimmed using Trimmomatic v0.33 and paired reads were then merged using FLASH v1.2.11. V, D and J germline segments were assigned to the rearranged TCRbeta sequences by MiGEC v1.2.1b. Clonotype statistics and Shannon-Wiener diversity indices were computed with VDJtools v1.0.0. Except for diversity analysis, only the 250 most abundant clonotypes of each sample were used in subsequent analyses to reduce sampling bias. TCRdb's own reprocessing of the public reads used fastp at Q25 and MiXCR and kept productive beta chains. Each CDR3 protein gets just one entry, which takes the most common genes and DNA from the rows behind it. The V and J calls reflect TCRdb's pipeline rather than the authors' work. Across this sample there are 80,000 or so distinct CDR3 sequences, with about 70% seen only once. The ten largest clones add up to roughly 13% of the sample.

Overall study outcomes, separate from this receptor: Just about 7-25% of top clones turned up in all five regions of a tumor, which suggests spatial heterogeneity among tumor-infiltrating T cells. Only 4 or 5 patients were included in the study, and the authors note that the findings should be validated in a larger study. Repertoire overlap was higher between tumor regions (mean about 36%) than tumor-adjacent (approximately 17%) or tumor-blood (14%) pairs, consistent with antigen-driven expansion. Only the TCR beta chain was sequenced, so true repertoire diversity is likely underestimated because unpaired alpha chains were not captured. Because the samples were bulk and unsorted, CD4+ and CD8+ T cell repertoires could not be compared. The top 250 clones accounted for a significantly greater share of the repertoire in tumors than in blood (p = 0.039).

The V and J segments used are TRBV29-1 and TRBJ1-1, with a tentative D gene TRBD1 over 5 matching bases. This receptor was taken from a woman in her fifties or sixties with primary liver carcinoma and hepatitis B virus infection. The sample comprised liver tumor tissue from sampling region 4. According to the study, the label for this sample's cell subset or site signals: tumor region T4, right-lateral pole. The CDR3 region reads CSGGDVAFF. In nucleotides, the sequence is TGCAGCGGGGGGGATGTAGCTTTCTTT.